Each of the 14 T cell receptor beta chains below was sequenced from the same sample in a study of shared clonotypes between healthy human individuals. Here immunoSEQ multiplex PCR was the method, and the copy in TCRdb shows in-frame clones only, minus some. The table records almost 750,000 clones, roughly 72% of them present only once. Sequences were obtained from memory CD4+ T cells sorted from blood. The subset was: CD45RA-negative fraction. All receptors derive from a woman younger than 45 in good health.

V gene TRBV11-3 combines with J gene TRBJ2-1, with no clear D. Trimming stripped 1 base from V and 5 bases from J, with 6 bases between. Germline-derived CDR1 and CDR2 are SGHNT and YENEEA. This CDR3 comprises 13 residues. Here the CDR3 reads CASSLGRNNEQFF. In nucleotides, the CDR3 is TGTGCCAGCAGCTTAGGTCGTAACAATGAGCAGTTCTTC.

Only one count was recorded for this clone. The chain links TRBV2 to TRBJ1-4, with 7 bases identical to TRBD1. Unmatched junction bases numbered 8, after V lost 3 bases and J lost 7 bases. Germline V CDR1 and CDR2: SNHLY, FYNNEI. The CDR3 is 15 amino acids. CDR3 protein: CASSDFRGGLEKLFF. The CDR3 nucleotides read TGTGCCAGCAGTGATTTTCGAGGGGGCCTTGAAAAACTGTTTTTT.

V and J are TRBV11-3 and TRBJ2-7; 7 bases align to TRBD1. V lost 1 base to trimming and J lost 2 bases; unmatched junction nucleotides: 5. Germline V gives CDR1 SGHNT, CDR2 YENEEA. There are 15 residues in the CDR3. This CDR3 reads CASSLVTGFTYEQYF. CDR3 sequence (DNA): TGTGCCAGCAGCTTAGTGACAGGGTTCACCTACGAGCAGTACTTC.

The rearrangement uses TRBV5-1 and TRBJ1-2, with D possibly matching TRBD1 (6 bases). Trimming removed 0 bases from V and 0 bases from J, with 15 bases in between. Germline V lookup: CDR1 SGHRS, CDR2 YFSETQ. The CDR3 loop spans 17 amino acids. This CDR3 reads CASSLANRAGPNYGYTF. The CDR3 DNA is TGCGCCAGCAGCTTGGCCAACAGGGCAGGGCCTAACTATGGCTACACCTTC.

The J gene is TRBJ2-5, the V gene TRBV14; D is possibly TRBD2 (6 bases). The V gene lost 2 bases and the J gene lost 2 bases, with 21 bases spanning the gap. CDR3 length: 18 residues. The germline V gene has CDR1 SGHDN and CDR2 FVKESK. The CDR3 DNA reads TGTGCCAGCAGCCAAACCGGGGGTTTCCCCCTAAATCAAGAGACCCAGTACTTC. Its translation: CASSQTGGFPLNQETQYF.

This chain connects TRBV19 to TRBJ1-6; a possible D gene is TRBD1 (5 bases). The length of the CDR3 is 13 residues. Germline CDR1 and CDR2: LNHDA and SQIVND (reference sequence). Trimming shortened V by 8 bases and J by 4 bases, and 9 bases separated the two germline ends. CDR3 coding DNA: TGTGCCAGTGGGGACGGTTATAATTCACCCCTCCACTTT. This codes for CASGDGYNSPLHF.

This chain joins TRBV28 and TRBJ2-7; D gene uncertain. This CDR3 is 14 amino acids long. Germline V gene sequence: CDR1 MDHEN, CDR2 SYDVKM. Trimming pared 5 bases from V and 0 bases from J, leaving 11 bases between. CDR3 sequence (DNA): TGTGCCAGCAGTCCTGCTACCCCCTCCTACGAGCAGTACTTC. Amino acids: CASSPATPSYEQYF.

Comment on this clone: One end of the junction fails to match germline, which may point to a read error. The chain has TRBV6-1 and TRBJ1-5, with a possible D match to TRBD1 (5 bases). In germline, CDR1 is MNHNS, CDR2 SASEGT. The CDR3 consists of 14 residues. This chain's CDR3 is CASSEVQGKQPQHF. CDR3 bases: TGTGCCAGCAGTGAAGTCCAGGGCAAACAGCCCCAGCATTTT.

The J gene is TRBJ2-7, the V gene TRBV18; TRBD1 might be the D (5 bases). Trimming left V 5 bases short and J 5 bases short, with 13 bases between. The CDR3 length is 13 residues. Germline V gene data show CDR1 as KGHSH and CDR2 as LQKENI. The CDR3 here is CASSTGQGNEQYF. The DNA for the CDR3 is TGTGCCAGCTCAACCGGGCAGGGAAACGAGCAGTACTTC.

The V and J genes are TRBV19 and TRBJ2-3; 11 nucleotides line up with TRBD2. In germline, CDR1 is LNHDA, CDR2 SQIVND (reference sequence). The CDR3 contains 18 residues. The ends lost 6 bases at V and 4 bases at J; junction bases unmatched: 15. The CDR3 region has the DNA TGTGCCAGTAGCGACCAACTAGCGGGAGTGGAACGGGCAGATACGCAGTATTTT. This codes for CASSDQLAGVERADTQYF.

V and J are TRBV7-2 and TRBJ2-7; a possible D gene is TRBD1 (7 bases). This CDR3 spans 16 amino acids. Per the germline V gene, CDR1 is SGHTA and CDR2 is FQGNSA. The germline V and J ends were trimmed by 5 bases and 2 bases, with 19 bases remaining between them. CDR3 DNA sequence: TGTGCCAGCAGCCCGGGGGACAGTCTACGACCCTACGAGCAGTACTTC. Amino acid sequence: CASSPGDSLRPYEQYF.

A single count supports this clone. The genes are TRBV7-3 and TRBJ2-1; 10 nucleotides match TRBD1. The junction had 9 bases not matched to a gene; V was cut back by 2 bases and J by 8 bases. The CDR3 consists of 16 residues. Germline-derived CDR1 and CDR2 are SGHTA and FQGTGA. CDR3 DNA sequence: TGTGCCAGCAGCTTAGGGGACAGGGGTTATGACGATGAGCAGTTCTTC. Translated: CASSLGDRGYDDEQFF.

V gene TRBV7-9 combines with J gene TRBJ2-6; 7 positions match TRBD1. Germline V CDR1 and CDR2: SEHNR, FQNEAQ (reference sequence). The CDR3 covers 18 residues. Trimming at V came to 4 bases and at J to 2 bases, leaving 11 bases not matched to a gene. The CDR3 DNA is TGTGCCAGCAGCTCCTCTGTCGACAGGGATCCTGGGGCCAACGTCCTGACTTTC. It is translated as CASSSSVDRDPGANVLTF.

This rearrangement joins TRBV28 to TRBJ1-2; 7 bases line up with TRBD1. V was pared by 6 bases and J by 4 bases, with 8 bases of the junction left unmatched. CDR1 MDHEN and CDR2 SYDVKM come from the germline V gene. The CDR3 sequence is 14 residues long. Here the CDR3 DNA reads TGTGCCAGCAGCTCGACAGGGCTCCTCTATGGCTACACCTTC. It is translated as CASSSTGLLYGYTF.